The 2 T cell receptor beta chains given below trace back to one sample, sequenced in a study of T cell responses to AZD1222 COVID-19 vaccine. Produced via immunoSEQ multiplex PCR; TCRdb's table is partial and in-frame only. The sample has roughly 110,000 clones, more than 65% seen once. The input for sequencing was peripheral blood, taken on day 0 of AZD1222 vaccination. The receptor source for this set is an adult in good health.

Concerning this clone: Being one base from a much bigger clone, this may be a read error. The chain couples TRBV6-5 to TRBJ1-2, with no clear D. With 6 bases removed from V and 0 bases from J, the gap between germline ends came to 2 bases. Germline CDR1 reads MNHEY; CDR2 reads SVGAGI. CDR3 size: 11 residues. The CDR3 sequence is CASRANYGYTF. The CDR3 DNA sequence: TGTGCCAGCAGGGCTAACTATGGCTACACCTTC.

The chain has TRBV5-4 and TRBJ1-4; D unclear. V lost 0 bases and J lost 5, with 8 bases in between. Germline CDR1 reads SGHNT; CDR2 reads YYREEE (reference sequence). The CDR3 is made up of 14 amino acids. CDR3 residues: CASSLGGPNEKLFF. The CDR3, as DNA: TGTGCCAGCAGCTTGGGGGGTCCGAATGAAAAACTGTTTTTT. The variable domain in full, with the rest retrieved from reference TRBV5-4 and TRBJ1-4, is ETGVTQSPTHLIKTRGQQVTLRCSSQSGHNTVSWYQQALGQGPQFIFQYYREEENGRGNFPPRFSGLQFPNYSSELNVNALELDDSALYLCASSLGGPNEKLFFGSGTQLSVL.